This TCR beta chain was retrieved from a study of cytomegalovirus exposure and HLA in healthy donors. At the level of the study: HLA-typed donors contributed around 88 million unique TCRs, which were held in an early data release.

It was with 60 Vbeta and 13 Jbeta primers that the PCR ran. Measured with immunoSEQ multiplex PCR; TCRdb has only the in-frame clones, and not every one. This sample carries approximately 150,000 clones, 82% of them seen once, and the ten largest clones take about 3.4%. A word on this clone: The antigen remains unidentified.

Study findings and constraints: There were reportedly fewer N-insertions in an Asian-associated ancestry cluster than the roughly 670-donor mean, in a later analysis. Accurate prediction of most subjects' HLA-A and HLA-B alleles from TCR beta sequences was reported. Presence/absence analyses assumed roughly uniform sequencing depth across donors, which may not hold.

CDR3 length equals 14 residues. V lost 7 bases to trimming and J lost 12 bases; unmatched junction nucleotides: 15. Germline-derived CDR1 and CDR2 are LNHDA and SQIVND (reference sequence). Sequencing was carried out using PBMCs. The TCR was taken from a young man in good health and CMV-seropositive. This sequence joins TRBV19 and TRBJ1-5; 7 bases are a match to TRBD1. CDR3 DNA sequence: TGTGCCAGTACCTTGGAGGGACAGTGGGGGCTCCAGCATTTT. It yields the protein CASTLEGQWGLQHF. The entire variable domain, with the rest obtained from reference TRBV19 and TRBJ1-5, is as follows: DGGITQSPKYLFRKEGQNVTLSCEQNLNHDAMYWYRQDPGQGLRLIYYSQIVNDFQKGDIAEGYSVSREKKESFPLTVTSAQKNPTAFYLCASTLEGQWGLQHFGDGTRLSIL.